This T cell receptor beta chain comes out of a study of regulatory T cells in long-lasting Graves disease (dated by TCRdb to the early 2020s). At the level of the whole study: Newly diagnosed Graves' disease patients had taken antithyroid drugs for less than 3 months. A total of approximately 35 samples underwent TCR sequencing: about 13 from persistent and approximately 20 from newly diagnosed Graves' disease patients. Peripheral blood TCR sequencing and RNA sequencing compared persistent Graves' disease patients with newly diagnosed Graves' disease patients. The study took place in China and was registered as a clinical trial. General conclusions and limits of the study: Compared with newly diagnosed patients, persistent Graves' disease patients had lower TCR Shannon entropy and fewer highly expanded clones, which suggests clonal expansion. Patients with persistent disease shared more public clonotypes (roughly 2,900) than newly diagnosed patients did (roughly 970). The small sample size was acknowledged by the authors as a limitation that may reduce accuracy. Only the TCR beta chain was sequenced and analyzed. Only peripheral blood was studied, because thyroid tissue, the primary lesion, was inaccessible.

For this clonotype: This clone's antigen is unknown. This sequence may be a read error, since a much larger clone differs from it by one base.

The sample's time point label, in plain terms: newly diagnosed GD, antithyroid drugs for less than 3 months. For both TCR sequencing and RNA sequencing, RNA was extracted from PBMCs using TRIzol. Graves' disease was diagnosed according to American Thyroid Association guidelines. Patients for the study were recruited at an endocrinology department in Xi'an, China. Each patient gave about 9.1 milliliters of peripheral blood, collected in an EDTA anticoagulant tube. PBMCs were isolated by Ficoll Paque Plus density gradient separation without further T cell sorting. An Agilent 2100 Bioanalyzer and agarose gel were used to assess RNA quality, and a NanoDrop 2000 was used to measure RNA concentration. The library was made by multiplex PCR. Sequencing relied on an Illumina HiSeq 4000. To build TCR beta libraries, CDR3 regions were amplified by Arm-PCR using iRepertoire HTBI primers. Before sequencing, the PCR products underwent gel purification. The paper's data handling went like this. Gene usage analysis of CDR3 amino acid clonotypes used the roughly 60 TRBV and more than 13 TRBJ segments found across samples. Filtered high-quality paired reads were merged into contigs using COPE and FqMerger. Contigs were aligned with BLAST to IMGT TRBV, TRBD and TRBJ reference genes, and CDR3 was defined per IMGT. Any clonotype with a frequency above 0.1% was counted as a highly expanded clone. Repertoire diversity was measured by Shannon entropy, and V-J evenness by the Gini coefficient. Clonotypes shared by more than one individual were considered public. TCRdb reworked the public reads: Q25 trimming with fastp, MiXCR clone assembly, productive beta chains retained. For every CDR3 protein sequence, its rows merge into one entry that carries the most common genes and DNA. V and J calls and clone size were set by TCRdb, not the authors. For this sample there are over 350,000 distinct CDR3 sequences; 14% appear just once. The top ten clonotypes cover around a sixth of the sample.

These records were also assigned to another study, of T cells in Graves' hyperthyroidism and ophthalmopathy. Reported in the second study: Graves' hyperthyroidism was defined as stable when no progression to ophthalmopathy occurred over 18 months of follow-up. Hyperthyroidism patients were newly diagnosed, had a disease duration of under 2 months, and were aged 18 to 65 years. Patients with uncontrolled infections, other autoimmune diseases, pregnancy or lactation were excluded. Diagnoses were established on the basis of clinical symptoms, serum thyroxine and TRAb, thyroid ultrasound, and orbital computed tomography. A first-round RT-PCR of the TCR CDR3 used the HTBI primer set with the Qiagen OneStep RT-PCR kit. Most expanded thyroid clonotypes (frequency above 0.001) were also detected in blood, suggesting blood repertoires may reflect thyroid immune responses. A 13 V-J signature model separated ophthalmopathy from stable hyperthyroidism, with just over 85% sensitivity and approximately 81% specificity in cross-validation and 80%/75% in testing. In validation, the model predicted progression to ophthalmopathy a median of about 6.8 months before onset, with approximately 70% sensitivity and about 72% specificity. To identify distinguishing TCR V-J signatures, a discovery cohort of roughly 100 patients was used, comprising 43 with Graves' ophthalmopathy and about 59 with stable Graves' hyperthyroidism. Prospective prediction of ophthalmopathy was tested in an independent validation cohort consisting of 18 to 20 hyperthyroidism patients and around 17 patients who later progressed to ophthalmopathy. The roughly 94 discovery patients were randomly divided into training and test sets at a 7:3 ratio. The study also compared thyroid tissue and blood T-cell repertoires from about six Graves' hyperthyroidism patients. After sampling, hyperthyroidism patients received methimazole starting at 30 mg daily, and ophthalmopathy patients received high-dose intravenous methylprednisolone. Libraries were constructed in a second round of multiplex PCR, after which size selection and purification were performed. The libraries were sequenced on an Illumina HiSeq2000 using paired-end 100 bp reads. Raw data were processed with SOAPnuke, discarding reads with adapters, uncalled bases, mean Phred below 15, or no exact constant-primer or identifier match. COPE v1.2.5 was used to merge high-quality paired reads, and clonotypes were defined as unique nucleotide sequences. MiTCR v1.1 was used to align clonotypes to the IMGT TRBV, TRBD and TRBJ reference segments. Analysis was restricted to V-J combinations with a frequency above 0.0001, which covered roughly 99% of repertoires. The TCS score was defined as F50 (clonal expansion) divided by E x V (chaos), with BLOSUM62-based TCRdist calculated between CDR3 peptides within each V-J. Welch's t-statistics and random forest reduced around 510 V-J features to under 15, which were used in a naive Bayes classifier (R e1071). No statistical method was used to fix the sample size in advance, and group allocation was not hidden from the investigators. The paper reports TCR Vbeta CDR3 sequencing of 130 to 150 peripheral blood samples: some 41 ophthalmopathy, some 80 hyperthyroidism and approximately 17 progressor patients.

This receptor was identified in a woman aged 45-65 years with Graves disease. Donor details come from another sample of the same person, matched by shared clones. The source was peripheral blood mononuclear cells (PBMCs), collected at new diagnosis, from a patient treated with antithyroid drugs.

The CDR3 region has the sequence CAWSARQPYDYTF. The DNA reads TGTGCCTGGAGTGCACGGCAGCCTTATGACTACACCTTC. The V and J segments used are TRBV30 and TRBJ1-2, with an unclear D gene assignment. The germline V gene (reference sequence) supplies CDR1 GTSNPN and CDR2 SVGIG. The CDR3 holds 13 amino acids from the cysteine to the phenylalanine. Only the CDR3 DNA is retained, 39 bases long and in frame from the first base.